The present TCR beta chain was sequenced within a study of blood T cell repertoires in COVID-19. Generated by immunoSEQ multiplex PCR, the TCRdb table keeps only in-frame clones and is missing some. The sample carries around 250,000 clones, roughly 89% recorded once. The CDR3 is 13 amino acids. Germline values: CDR1 SGHDT, CDR2 YYEEEE. Trimming removed 5 bases at V and 6 bases at J, with 15 bases between. The source material was peripheral blood. This receptor was taken from a woman aged 55-70 years with COVID-19, enrolled during active disease. The V and J genes are TRBV5-6 and TRBJ2-7, with D perhaps matching TRBD2 (6 bases). CDR3: CASRRDSDAEQYF. The CDR3, as DNA: TGTGCCAGCAGACGGGACTCCGACGCCGAGCAGTACTTC.